Listed below are T cell receptor beta chains from one sample, sequenced in a study of cytotoxic CD8 clonotypes in ibrutinib-treated CLL. Generated by immunoSEQ multiplex PCR, the TCRdb table keeps only in-frame clones and is missing some. This repertoire shows about 76,000 clones, approximately 86% found once; its top ten account for 5.4%. The source material was PBMCs, sampled before ibrutinib treatment. The source is a human donor with chronic lymphocytic leukemia. Both conserved end residues are part of each CDR3. D genes are given only for firm matches. Not all rows give a size; the values are once, few, many and, for expanded clones, a class.

V gene	D gene	clone size	J gene	CDR3 DNA	CDR3 protein
TRBV29-1	-	once	TRBJ2-1	TGCAGCGTTGTTCTTTGGGTTCGGGATGGGCAGTTCTTC	CSVVLWVRDGQFF
TRBV5-1	-	-	TRBJ2-3	TGCGCCAGCAGCTTGAGTGCGGGCCTCACAGATACGCAGTATTTT	CASSLSAGLTDTQYF
TRBV19	TRBD1	-	TRBJ2-5	TGTGCCAGTAGTATGGGACAGAATCAAGAGACCCAGTACTTC	CASSMGQNQETQYF
TRBV6-1	TRBD2	-	TRBJ2-1	TGTGCCAGCAGTGAGGGGACTAGCGGGAGTGTGTACAATGAGCAGTTCTTC	CASSEGTSGSVYNEQFF
TRBV11-2	-	-	TRBJ2-1	TGTGCCAGCAGCTTAGTAGGGACACACTACAATGAGCAGTTCTTC	CASSLVGTHYNEQFF
TRBV11-3	-	once	TRBJ2-4	TGTGCCAGCAGCTTGGGACTCCTTGCCCCAGCCAAAAACATTCAGTACTTC	CASSLGLLAPAKNIQYF
TRBV19	-	-	TRBJ2-7	TGTGCCAGTAGTAAAGGACAGTTAGTTCCCTACGAGCAGTACTTC	CASSKGQLVPYEQYF
TRBV19	TRBD2	-	TRBJ2-5	TGTGCCACCCGGGAGGGAGGAGGAGAGACCCAGTACTTC	CATREGGGETQYF
TRBV2	TRBD2	-	TRBJ2-3	TGTGCCAGCAGTGATTCAACTAGCGGCACAGATACGCAGTATTTT	CASSDSTSGTDTQYF
TRBV29-1	-	-	TRBJ2-1	TGCAGCGTTGATCTGGGGGGCTCCGATGAGCAGTTCTTC	CSVDLGGSDEQFF
TRBV5-1	-	-	TRBJ2-3	TGCGCCAGCAGCTGGGACACCAGCACAGATACGCAGTATTTT	CASSWDTSTDTQYF
TRBV5-1	TRBD1	-	TRBJ1-1	TGCGCCAGCAGCTCGACCGGGACAGGGGGTGACACTGAAGCTTTCTTT	CASSSTGTGGDTEAFF
TRBV29-1	TRBD1	-	TRBJ1-1	TGCAGCGTGGGACAGCCGAACACTGAAGCTTTCTTT	CSVGQPNTEAFF
TRBV4-2	-	-	TRBJ1-3	TGTGCCAGCAGCTTACAGGGTTCCGCGGACACCATATATTTT	CASSLQGSADTIYF
TRBV5-4	-	-	TRBJ2-7	TGTGCCAGCAGCGACCCCCGAGACGGCTCCTACGAGCAGTACTTC	CASSDPRDGSYEQYF
TRBV19	-	-	TRBJ1-2	TGTGCCAGTAGTATTCCCCGACAGGCGCACTATGGCTACACCTTC	CASSIPRQAHYGYTF
TRBV18	-	-	TRBJ2-2	TGTGCCAGCTCACCATCGGCTAGATCTTACCCCGGGGAGCTGTTTTTT	CASSPSARSYPGELFF
TRBV7-9	TRBD2	-	TRBJ2-3	TGTGCCAGCAGCCCCCGACTAGCGGGAGGGACAGATACGCAGTATTTT	CASSPRLAGGTDTQYF
TRBV27	-	-	TRBJ2-1	TGTGCCAGCAGTTTATCAGATTACAATGAGCAGTTCTTC	CASSLSDYNEQFF
TRBV5-1	-	-	TRBJ2-7	TGCGCCAGCAGCTTGGGGGGCAGGACCTCTCCCTACGAGCAGTACTTC	CASSLGGRTSPYEQYF
TRBV29-1	-	-	TRBJ2-1	TGCAGCGTTCGACAGGACGTCAATGAGCAGTTCTTC	CSVRQDVNEQFF
TRBV2	-	-	TRBJ2-3	TGTGCCAGCAGTGTTGGGTCTAGGATCGGGGATACGCAGTATTTT	CASSVGSRIGDTQYF
TRBV10-2	TRBD1	-	TRBJ1-3	TGCGCCAGCAGGGACAGGGGATACTCTGGAAACACCATATATTTT	CASRDRGYSGNTIYF
TRBV19	-	-	TRBJ1-2	TGTGCCAGTAGTAACCCTTTGGGGCCATTAGTACGTGGCTACACCTTC	CASSNPLGPLVRGYTF
TRBV11-3	-	many	TRBJ1-1	TGTGCCAGCAGCTTGATGAACACTGAAGCTTTCTTT	CASSLMNTEAFF
TRBV9	-	-	TRBJ2-7	TGTGCCAGCAGCGTAGATGCCACATTCTACGAGCAGTACTTC	CASSVDATFYEQYF
TRBV12-5	TRBD1	-	TRBJ1-4	TGTGCTAGTGGTTCTAGGACAGGGGATAATGAAAAACTGTTTTTT	CASGSRTGDNEKLFF
TRBV27	TRBD1	-	TRBJ2-7	TGTGCCAGCAACCCCGGGACAGTTTCCTCCTACGAGCAGTACTTC	CASNPGTVSSYEQYF
TRBV2	TRBD2	-	TRBJ2-1	TGTGCCAGCAGGAAGGATACTAGCGGGCCGTACAATGAGCAGTTCTTC	CASRKDTSGPYNEQFF
TRBV12-5	-	once	TRBJ2-3	TGTGCTAGTGGTCCGGACCAAACAGATACGCAGTATTTT	CASGPDQTDTQYF
TRBV5-1	-	-	TRBJ1-2	TGCGCCAGCAGCCTTATGTCAGAAGGGTATGGCTACACCTTC	CASSLMSEGYGYTF
TRBV9	-	-	TRBJ2-1	TGTGCCAGCAACGTAGATCTAGCCTCCAATGAGCAGTTCTTC	CASNVDLASNEQFF
TRBV7-9	-	-	TRBJ1-1	TGTGCCAGCAGCCCAGTCCAGGGTATGAACACTGAAGCTTTCTTT	CASSPVQGMNTEAFF
TRBV9	TRBD1	-	TRBJ1-4	TGTGCCAGCAGCGTAGCGGCCAGGGGGCTTACTAATGAAAAACTGTTTTTT	CASSVAARGLTNEKLFF
TRBV27	TRBD1	-	TRBJ1-2	TGTGCCAGCAAATCCGGGACAGGGCTCAGCTATGGCTACACCTTC	CASKSGTGLSYGYTF
TRBV27	-	-	TRBJ2-2	TGTGCCAGCAGTTTAAATGACAGGACCGGGGAGCTGTTTTTT	CASSLNDRTGELFF
TRBV25-1	TRBD1	-	TRBJ2-7	TGTGCCAGCAGTGAATATTATATATCGGGACAGGGAATCTACGAGCAGTACTTC	CASSEYYISGQGIYEQYF
TRBV30	-	-	TRBJ2-5	TGTGCCTGGAGTGTGGGGTCAGAGACCCAGTACTTC	CAWSVGSETQYF
TRBV7-9	TRBD1	-	TRBJ2-7	TGTGCCAGCAGCTACCGGGCGGGACAGGGGCCGATAGGCGAGCAGTACTTC	CASSYRAGQGPIGEQYF
TRBV10-1	-	few	TRBJ2-7	TGCGCCAGCAGTGAGTATGGTAGGGGGGAGCAGTACTTC	CASSEYGRGEQYF
TRBV5-5	-	-	TRBJ1-2	TGTGCCAGCAGTTCCCTGGCCTTCCTCTATGGCTACACCTTC	CASSSLAFLYGYTF
TRBV28	-	-	TRBJ2-3	TGTGCCAGCAGCTTTACCCGTGGGCAGTATTTT	CASSFTRGQYF
TRBV6-1	-	-	TRBJ2-7	TGTGCCAGCAGTGAAGTCACGGGTGTCGGGGAGCAGTACTTC	CASSEVTGVGEQYF